The rows below give T cell receptor beta chains drawn from one sample of a study of CD8 T cells in Susac syndrome. Each CDR3 protein gets one entry after TCRdb re-called the immunoSEQ multiplex PCR reads with MiXCR. The sample has 100,000 to 150,000 distinct CDR3 sequences; around 94% are singletons. Sequencing was done on a sample of CD8+ T cells from PBMCs. The receptors here all came from a human donor with Susac syndrome. Both conserved end residues are part of each CDR3. D genes are given only for firm matches. For some rows the clone size is stated as once, few or many, or as a class when expanded; others skip it.

j_call clone_size d_call v_call cdr3_aa cdr3_nt
TRBJ2-1 . TRBD2 TRBV19 CASSYTGLAGNEQFF TGTGCCAGTAGTTACACGGGACTAGCGGGAAATGAGCAGTTCTTC
TRBJ2-4 . TRBD2 TRBV3-1 CASSQDGGAVENIQYF TGTGCCAGCAGCCAAGACGGGGGGGCCGTTGAAAACATTCAGTACTTC
TRBJ1-1 . TRBD1 TRBV5-1 CASSTDRARDTEAFF TGCGCCAGCAGCACGGACAGGGCCCGGGACACTGAAGCTTTCTTT
TRBJ2-7 . . TRBV9 CASSVAQGSTYEQYF TGTGCCAGCAGCGTAGCCCAGGGTAGTACCTACGAGCAGTACTTC
TRBJ2-7 few . TRBV5-4 CASSSRGLHYEQYF TGTGCCAGCAGCTCGAGGGGGTTACACTACGAGCAGTACTTC
TRBJ2-1 . TRBD1 TRBV19 CASTEDRDSYNEQFF TGTGCCAGTACCGAGGACAGGGACTCCTACAATGAGCAGTTCTTC
TRBJ2-3 . . TRBV14 CASSHLTDTQYF TGTGCCAGCAGCCACCTGACAGATACGCAGTATTTT
TRBJ1-1 . . TRBV9 CASSVGTTVSTEAFF TGTGCCAGCAGCGTCGGGACAACCGTTTCCACTGAAGCTTTCTTT
TRBJ2-7 . . TRBV4-3 CASSPYAGPYEQYF TGCGCCAGCAGTCCTTACGCGGGCCCCTACGAGCAGTACTTC
TRBJ2-3 . . TRBV7-6 CASSLAGVDTTDTQYF TGTGCCAGCAGCTTAGCGGGTGTAGATACGACAGATACGCAGTATTTT
TRBJ1-6 once . TRBV20-1 CSAQDKGFYNSPLHF TGCAGTGCTCAGGACAAAGGATTTTATAATTCACCCCTCCACTTT
TRBJ1-3 . . TRBV21-1 CASSNTIYF TGTGCCAGCAGCAACACCATATATTTT
TRBJ1-2 . . TRBV4-1 CASSPQGLQYGYTF TGCGCCAGCAGCCCCCAGGGTTTGCAATATGGCTACACCTTC
TRBJ2-2 . . TRBV3-1 CASSHSGAFENTGELFF TGTGCCAGCAGCCATTCGGGGGCGTTTGAGAACACCGGGGAGCTGTTTTTT
TRBJ2-7 once . TRBV3-1 CASSHGTALSYEQYF TGTGCCAGCAGCCATGGGACGGCCCTTTCCTACGAGCAGTACTTC
TRBJ2-5 . . TRBV7-7 CASSYGNYEETQYF TGTGCCAGCAGCTACGGGAACTACGAGGAGACCCAGTACTTC
TRBJ1-6 . . TRBV27 CASSWTLSSYNSPLHF TGTGCCAGCAGTTGGACTCTGAGCTCCTATAATTCACCCCTCCACTTT
TRBJ2-1 . . TRBV20-1 CSARDKVNSLSYNEQFF TGCAGTGCTAGAGATAAGGTGAACAGTCTCTCCTACAATGAGCAGTTCTTC
TRBJ2-7 . . TRBV7-9 CASSIPGVGYEQYF TGTGCCAGCAGCATACCCGGTGTTGGCTACGAGCAGTACTTC
TRBJ2-5 . TRBD1 TRBV14 CASRQQGAEETQYF TGTGCCAGCAGACAACAGGGGGCGGAAGAGACCCAGTACTTC
TRBJ2-5 . . TRBV2 CASSALGDWETQYF TGTGCCAGCAGTGCGCTCGGGGATTGGGAGACCCAGTACTTC
TRBJ1-5 . . TRBV6-2/TRBV6-3 CASSYGSSNQPQHF TGTGCCAGCAGTTACGGCTCTAGCAATCAGCCCCAGCATTTT
TRBJ2-1 . . TRBV7-8 CASSLSRGPYNEQFF TGTGCCAGCAGCTTAAGCCGGGGTCCCTACAATGAGCAGTTCTTC
TRBJ1-5 . TRBD1 TRBV24-1 CATSDTGASQPQHF TGTGCCACCAGTGATACAGGGGCGTCTCAGCCCCAGCATTTT
TRBJ2-7 . . TRBV2 CASSDRPRGADEQYF TGTGCCAGCAGCGATAGGCCCCGGGGGGCTGACGAGCAGTACTTC
TRBJ2-2 . . TRBV25-1 CASTQTGNGELFF TGTGCCAGCACCCAAACAGGAAACGGGGAGCTGTTTTTT
TRBJ2-4 once . TRBV7-2 CASSLVRQRLAKNIQYF TGTGCCAGCAGCTTAGTTCGACAGAGGCTTGCCAAAAACATTCAGTACTTC